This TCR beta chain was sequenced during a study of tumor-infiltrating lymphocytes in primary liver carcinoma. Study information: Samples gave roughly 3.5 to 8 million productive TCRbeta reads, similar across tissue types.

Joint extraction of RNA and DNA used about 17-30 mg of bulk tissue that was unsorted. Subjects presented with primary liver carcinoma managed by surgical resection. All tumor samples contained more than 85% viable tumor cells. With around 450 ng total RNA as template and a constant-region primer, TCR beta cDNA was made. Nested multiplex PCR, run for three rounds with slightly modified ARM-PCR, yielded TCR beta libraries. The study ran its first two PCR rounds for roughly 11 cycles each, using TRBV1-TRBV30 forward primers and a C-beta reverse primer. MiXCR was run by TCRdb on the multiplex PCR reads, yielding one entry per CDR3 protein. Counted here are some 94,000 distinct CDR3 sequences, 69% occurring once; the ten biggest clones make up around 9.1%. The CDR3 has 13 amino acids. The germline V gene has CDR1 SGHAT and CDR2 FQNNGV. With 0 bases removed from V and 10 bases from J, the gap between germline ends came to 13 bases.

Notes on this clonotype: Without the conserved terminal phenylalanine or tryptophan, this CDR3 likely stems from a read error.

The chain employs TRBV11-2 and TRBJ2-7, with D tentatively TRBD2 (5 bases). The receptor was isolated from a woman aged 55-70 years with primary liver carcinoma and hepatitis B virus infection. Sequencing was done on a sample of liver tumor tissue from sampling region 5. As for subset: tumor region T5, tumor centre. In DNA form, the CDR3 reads TGTGCCAGCAGCTTAGAGTCGAGGGCCGAACAGTACATC. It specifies CASSLESRAEQYI.